The TCR beta chain described here comes from a study of blood T cell repertoires in COVID-19. Study information: Acute and convalescent COVID-19 samples came from the United States, Italy and Spain.

Assay: immunoSEQ multiplex PCR; the TCRdb copy retains only in-frame clones and omits some. Here the sample spans approximately 170,000 clones, about four fifths being singletons. Germline V gives CDR1 GTSNPN, CDR2 SVGIG (reference sequence). V lost 3 bases to trimming and J lost 7 bases, with 15 bases between them. This CDR3 has 13 amino acids. The chain couples TRBV30 to TRBJ1-2; TRBD1 is a possible D gene (5 bases). The clonotype was recovered from a man aged 65 to 85 who had recovered from COVID-19. Sequencing was done on a sample of peripheral blood. The CDR3 spells CAWSPWGVGGYTF. The CDR3 DNA follows: TGTGCCTGGAGCCCCTGGGGCGTGGGTGGCTACACCTTC.